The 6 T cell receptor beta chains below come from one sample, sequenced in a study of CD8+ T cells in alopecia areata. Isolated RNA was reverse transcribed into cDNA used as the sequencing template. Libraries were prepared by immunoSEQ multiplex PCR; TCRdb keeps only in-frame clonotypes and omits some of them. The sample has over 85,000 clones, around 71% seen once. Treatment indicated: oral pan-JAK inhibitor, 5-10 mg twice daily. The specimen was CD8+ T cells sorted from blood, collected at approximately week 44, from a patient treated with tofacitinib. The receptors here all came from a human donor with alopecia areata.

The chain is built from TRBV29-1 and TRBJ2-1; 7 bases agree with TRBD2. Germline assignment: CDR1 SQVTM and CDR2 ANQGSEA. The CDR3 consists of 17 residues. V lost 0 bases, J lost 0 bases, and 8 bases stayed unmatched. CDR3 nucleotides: TGCAGCGTTGAAGATAGGTTAGCGGGCATCTCCTACAATGAGCAGTTCTTC. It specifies CSVEDRLAGISYNEQFF.

DNA of the CDR3: TGTGCCAGCAGCTTAAGAGGGGGAGACAATGAGCAGTTCTTC. Its translation: CASSLRGGDNEQFF. The gene calls are TRBV13 and TRBJ2-1, with D possibly being TRBD1 (6 bases). CDR1 and CDR2 from the germline V gene are PRHDT and FYEKMQ (reference sequence). This CDR3 region has 14 residues. V lost 2 bases to trimming and J lost 5 bases, with 10 bases between them.

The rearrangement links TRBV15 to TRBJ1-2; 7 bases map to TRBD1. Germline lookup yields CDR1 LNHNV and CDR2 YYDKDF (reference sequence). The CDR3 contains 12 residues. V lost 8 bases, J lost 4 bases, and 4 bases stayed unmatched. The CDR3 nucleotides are TGTGCCACCCAGGACAGGCCCTATGGCTACACCTTC. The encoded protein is CATQDRPYGYTF.

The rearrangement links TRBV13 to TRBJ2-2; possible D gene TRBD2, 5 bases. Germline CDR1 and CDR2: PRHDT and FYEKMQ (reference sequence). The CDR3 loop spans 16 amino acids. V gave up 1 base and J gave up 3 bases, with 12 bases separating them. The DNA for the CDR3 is TGTGCCAGCAGCTTAGTTCAAGAAGCGGACACCGGGGAGCTGTTTTTT. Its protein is CASSLVQEADTGELFF. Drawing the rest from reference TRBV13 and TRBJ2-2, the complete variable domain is AAGVIQSPRHLIKEKRETATLKCYPIPRHDTVYWYQQGPGQDPQFLISFYEKMQSDKGSIPDRFSAQQFSDYHSELNMSSLELGDSALYFCASSLVQEADTGELFFGEGSRLTVL.

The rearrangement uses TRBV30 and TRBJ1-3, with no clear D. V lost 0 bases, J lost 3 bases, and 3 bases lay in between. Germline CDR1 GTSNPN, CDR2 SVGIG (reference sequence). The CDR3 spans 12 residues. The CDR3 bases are TGTGCCTGGAGTGTCGGTGGAAACACCATATATTTT. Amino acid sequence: CAWSVGGNTIYF.

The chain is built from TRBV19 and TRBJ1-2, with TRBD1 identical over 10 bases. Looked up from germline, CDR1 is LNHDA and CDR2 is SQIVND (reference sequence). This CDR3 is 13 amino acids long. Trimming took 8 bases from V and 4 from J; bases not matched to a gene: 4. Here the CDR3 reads CASEDRGSYGYTF. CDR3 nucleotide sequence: TGTGCCAGTGAGGACAGGGGGTCCTATGGCTACACCTTC.